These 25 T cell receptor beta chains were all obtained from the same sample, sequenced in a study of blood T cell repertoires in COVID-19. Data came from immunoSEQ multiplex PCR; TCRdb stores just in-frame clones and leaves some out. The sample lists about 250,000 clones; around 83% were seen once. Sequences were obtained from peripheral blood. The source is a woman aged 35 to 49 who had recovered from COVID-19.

Written as DNA, the CDR3 is TGTGCCAGCAGACGGGACAGGGGAGATACGCAGTATTTT. It codes for CASRRDRGDTQYF. V gene TRBV7-9 combines with J gene TRBJ2-3, with 10 bases identical to TRBD1. Germline V gene sequence: CDR1 SEHNR, CDR2 FQNEAQ (reference sequence). The V segment lost 6 bases and the J segment 5 bases; nucleotides outside the gene matches: 2. CDR3 length equals 13 residues.

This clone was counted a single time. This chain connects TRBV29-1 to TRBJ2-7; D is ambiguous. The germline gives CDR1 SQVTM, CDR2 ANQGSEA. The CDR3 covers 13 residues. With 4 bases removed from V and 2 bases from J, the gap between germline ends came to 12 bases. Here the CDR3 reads CSVVLGGTYEQYF. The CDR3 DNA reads TGCAGCGTTGTTCTTGGCGGAACCTACGAGCAGTACTTC.

The CDR3 DNA is TGTGCCAGCAGCTCATCCAGACAGCCGGTGGGCGACGAGCAGTACTTC. Protein sequence: CASSSSRQPVGDEQYF. The chain joins TRBV13 to TRBJ2-7, with D tentatively TRBD1 (5 bases). Germline CDR1 reads PRHDT; CDR2 reads FYEKMQ (reference sequence). This CDR3 has 16 amino acids. V lost 4 bases and J 5 bases, leaving 21 bases between the germline ends.

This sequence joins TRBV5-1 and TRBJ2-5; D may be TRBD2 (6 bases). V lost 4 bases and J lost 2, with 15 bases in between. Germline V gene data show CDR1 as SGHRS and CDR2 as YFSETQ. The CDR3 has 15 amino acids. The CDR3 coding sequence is TGCGCCAGCAGCCTGGCGGGACTTTCACAAGAGACCCAGTACTTC. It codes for CASSLAGLSQETQYF.

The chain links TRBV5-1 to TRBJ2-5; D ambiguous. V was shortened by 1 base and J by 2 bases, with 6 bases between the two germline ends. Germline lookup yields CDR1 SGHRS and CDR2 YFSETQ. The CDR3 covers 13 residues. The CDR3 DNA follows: TGCGCCAGCAGCTTGAACGGGCAAGAGACCCAGTACTTC. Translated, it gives CASSLNGQETQYF.

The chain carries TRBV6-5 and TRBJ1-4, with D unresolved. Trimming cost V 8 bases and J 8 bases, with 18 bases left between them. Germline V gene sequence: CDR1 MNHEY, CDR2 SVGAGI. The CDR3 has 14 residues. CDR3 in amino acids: CASGLGGIREKLFF. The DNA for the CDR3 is TGTGCCAGCGGACTCGGTGGCATAAGGGAAAAACTGTTTTTT.

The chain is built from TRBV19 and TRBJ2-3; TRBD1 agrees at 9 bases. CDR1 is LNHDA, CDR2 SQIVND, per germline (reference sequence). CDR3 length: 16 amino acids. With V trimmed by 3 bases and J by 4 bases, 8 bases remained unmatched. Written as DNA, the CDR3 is TGTGCCAGTAGTATCGGACAGGGGACGTTCTCAGATACGCAGTATTTT. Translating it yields CASSIGQGTFSDTQYF.

The CDR3: CASSSGLNTEAFF. CDR3 nucleotides: TGTGCCAGCAGTTCAGGGCTAAACACTGAAGCTTTCTTT. The rearrangement joins TRBV28 to TRBJ1-1, with D possibly TRBD1 on 5 matching bases. In germline, CDR1 is MDHEN, CDR2 SYDVKM. V was pared by 4 bases and J by 2 bases, with 8 bases between. The CDR3 is made up of 13 amino acids.

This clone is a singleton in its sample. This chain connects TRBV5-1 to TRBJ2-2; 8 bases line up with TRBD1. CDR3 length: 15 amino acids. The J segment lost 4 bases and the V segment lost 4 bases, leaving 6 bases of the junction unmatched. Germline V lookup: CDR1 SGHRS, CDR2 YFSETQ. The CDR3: CASSNKTGVTGELFF. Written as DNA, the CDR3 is TGCGCCAGCAGCAACAAGACAGGGGTCACCGGGGAGCTGTTTTTT.

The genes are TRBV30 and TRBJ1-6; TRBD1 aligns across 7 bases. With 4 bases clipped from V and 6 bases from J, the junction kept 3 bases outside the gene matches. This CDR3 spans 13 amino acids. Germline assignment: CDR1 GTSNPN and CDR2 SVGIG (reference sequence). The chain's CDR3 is CAWKRDSNSPLHF. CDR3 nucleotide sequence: TGTGCCTGGAAACGGGACAGTAATTCACCCCTCCACTTT.

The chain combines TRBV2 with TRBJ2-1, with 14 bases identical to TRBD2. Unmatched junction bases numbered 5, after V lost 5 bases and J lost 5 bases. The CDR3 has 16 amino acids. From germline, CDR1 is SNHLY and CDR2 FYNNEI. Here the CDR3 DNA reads TGTGCCAGCAGTAATCCGGGACTAGCGGGAGACAATGAGCAGTTCTTC. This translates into CASSNPGLAGDNEQFF.

The CDR3 bases are TGTGCCAGCAGCTCCACTTGGAATGAGCAGTTCTTC. It is translated as CASSSTWNEQFF. The chain carries TRBV11-3 and TRBJ2-1; D is unclear. Trimming took off 4 bases at V and 7 bases at J, with 8 bases between the two ends. CDR1 is SGHNT and CDR2 is YENEEA in the germline V gene. This CDR3 has 12 residues.

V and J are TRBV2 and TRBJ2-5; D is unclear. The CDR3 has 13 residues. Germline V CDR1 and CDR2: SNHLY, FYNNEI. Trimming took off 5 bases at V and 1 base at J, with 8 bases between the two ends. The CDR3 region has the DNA TGTGCCAGCAGTCAACAGTCCCAAGAGACCCAGTACTTC. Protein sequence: CASSQQSQETQYF.

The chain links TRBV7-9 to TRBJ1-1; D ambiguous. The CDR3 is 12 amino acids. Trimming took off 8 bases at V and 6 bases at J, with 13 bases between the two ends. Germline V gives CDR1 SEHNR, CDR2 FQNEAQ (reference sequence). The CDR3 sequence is CASSQGDSEAFF. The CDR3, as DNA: TGTGCCAGCTCCCAAGGAGACTCTGAAGCTTTCTTT.

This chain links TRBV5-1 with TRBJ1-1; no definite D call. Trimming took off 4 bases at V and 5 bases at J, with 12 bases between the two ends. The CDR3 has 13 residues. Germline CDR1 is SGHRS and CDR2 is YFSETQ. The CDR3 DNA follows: TGCGCCAGCAGCCAGGCCTATGGGACTGAAGCTTTCTTT. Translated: CASSQAYGTEAFF. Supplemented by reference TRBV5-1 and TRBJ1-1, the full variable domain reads KAGVTQTPRYLIKTRGQQVTLSCSPISGHRSVSWYQQTPGQGLQFLFEYFSETQRNKGNFPGRFSGRQFSNSRSEMNVSTLELGDSALYLCASSQAYGTEAFFGQGTRLTVV.

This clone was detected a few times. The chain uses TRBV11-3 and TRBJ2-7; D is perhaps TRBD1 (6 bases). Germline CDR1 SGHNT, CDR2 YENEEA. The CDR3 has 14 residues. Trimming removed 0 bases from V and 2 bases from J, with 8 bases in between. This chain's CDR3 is CASSLDRGTYEQYF. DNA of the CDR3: TGTGCCAGCAGCTTAGACAGGGGAACCTACGAGCAGTACTTC.

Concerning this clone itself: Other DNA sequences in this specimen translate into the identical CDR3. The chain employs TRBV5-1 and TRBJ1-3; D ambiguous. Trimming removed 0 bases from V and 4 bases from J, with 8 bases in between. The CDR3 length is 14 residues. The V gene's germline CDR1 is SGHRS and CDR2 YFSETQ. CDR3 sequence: CASSLGSSGNTIYF. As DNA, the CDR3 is TGCGCCAGCAGCTTGGGAAGCTCGGGAAACACCATATATTTT.

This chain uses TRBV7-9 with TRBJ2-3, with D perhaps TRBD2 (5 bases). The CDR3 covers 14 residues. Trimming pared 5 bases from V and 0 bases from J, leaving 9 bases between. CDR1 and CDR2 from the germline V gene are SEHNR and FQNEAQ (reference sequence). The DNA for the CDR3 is TGTGCCAGCAGCGCGCGGGTTAGCACAGATACGCAGTATTTT. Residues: CASSARVSTDTQYF.

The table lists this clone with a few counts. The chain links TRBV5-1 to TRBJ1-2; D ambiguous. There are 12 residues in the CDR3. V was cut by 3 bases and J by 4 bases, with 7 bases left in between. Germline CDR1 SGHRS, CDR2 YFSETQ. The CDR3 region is CASSSNFYGYTF. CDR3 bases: TGCGCCAGCAGCTCCAACTTCTATGGCTACACCTTC.

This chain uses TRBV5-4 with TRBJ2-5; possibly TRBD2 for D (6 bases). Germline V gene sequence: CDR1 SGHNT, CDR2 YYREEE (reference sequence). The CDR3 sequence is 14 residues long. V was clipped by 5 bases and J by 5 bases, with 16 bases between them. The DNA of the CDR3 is TGTGCCAGCAGGCCGGGGGTAGGTGGTGAGACCCAGTACTTC. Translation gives CASRPGVGGETQYF.

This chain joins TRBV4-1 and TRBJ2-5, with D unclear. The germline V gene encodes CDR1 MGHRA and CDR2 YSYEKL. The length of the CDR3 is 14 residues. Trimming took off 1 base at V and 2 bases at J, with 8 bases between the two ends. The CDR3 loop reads CASSQALLQETQYF. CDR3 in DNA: TGCGCCAGCAGCCAAGCACTCCTGCAAGAGACCCAGTACTTC.

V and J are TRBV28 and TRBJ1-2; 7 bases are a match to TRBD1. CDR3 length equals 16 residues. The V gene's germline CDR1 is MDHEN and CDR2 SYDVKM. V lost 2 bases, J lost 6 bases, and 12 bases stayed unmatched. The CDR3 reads CASSLRNTADRDGYTF. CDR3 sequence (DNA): TGTGCCAGCAGTTTACGGAATACGGCCGACAGGGATGGCTACACCTTC.

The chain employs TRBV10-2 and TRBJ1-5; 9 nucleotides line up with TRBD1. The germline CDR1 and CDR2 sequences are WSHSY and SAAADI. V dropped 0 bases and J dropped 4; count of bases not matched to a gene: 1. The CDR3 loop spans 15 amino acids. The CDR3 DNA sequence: TGCGCCAGCAGTGAGTCGACAGGGGGGAATCAGCCCCAGCATTTT. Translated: CASSESTGGNQPQHF.

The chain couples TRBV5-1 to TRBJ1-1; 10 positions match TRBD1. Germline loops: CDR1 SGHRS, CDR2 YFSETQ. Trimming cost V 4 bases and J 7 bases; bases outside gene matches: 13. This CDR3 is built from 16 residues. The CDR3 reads CASSTRQGARGSEAFF. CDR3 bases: TGCGCCAGCAGCACACGACAGGGGGCCCGGGGAAGTGAAGCTTTCTTT.

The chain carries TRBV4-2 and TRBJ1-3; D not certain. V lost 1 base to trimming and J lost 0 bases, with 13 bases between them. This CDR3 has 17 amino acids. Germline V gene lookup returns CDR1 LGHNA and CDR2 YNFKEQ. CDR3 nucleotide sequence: TGTGCCAGCAGCCAAGGGTCGGGGAGCAGCTCTGGAAACACCATATATTTT. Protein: CASSQGSGSSSGNTIYF.